This T cell receptor beta chain was recovered during a study of technical replicates of blood from a few donors (dated 2017 in TCRdb). The library relied on the immunoSEQ multiplex PCR assay. TCRdb provides this immuneACCESS table in a form limited to in-frame rearrangements. Some clones are lacking; in checked studies, under half of them reflect an unresolved V gene, and why the rest are absent is not known. Across this sample there are around 60,000 clones, with about 91% seen only once. Of the sample, 4.3% is held by the ten largest clones. V is cut by 4 bases and J by 2 bases, and the space between the germline ends is 7 bases. From cysteine to phenylalanine, the CDR3 is 12 amino acids long. Only the CDR3 part of the read is kept: 36 bases, read in frame from the first base. CDR1 SGHRS and CDR2 YFSETQ were looked up in the germline V gene. Remarks on this clone: Its recognized antigen is unknown. The input lacks base qualities; no much larger clone sits a single base away.

The sequenced sample was PBMCs. The receptor's source is a human donor in good health. Some clones in this sample may be carry-over from other donors' samples. The sequence joins TRBV5-1 to TRBJ2-7; no D gene call is confident. The nucleotides read TGCGCCAGCAGCAACAGCCCCTACGAGCAGTACTTC. Its amino acids are CASSNSPYEQYF.